This T cell receptor beta chain emerged from a study of blood T cells in healthy people across ages. Overall study findings and caveats: Unsorted PBMCs prevented conclusive naive versus antigen-experienced comparison. Diversity of TCR beta per million T cells declined in a roughly linear way with age.

This clonotype showed up just a few times. What it binds is unknown. Aged roughly 6 to 100, donors were systemically healthy Caucasians from Russia. Through a sample-barcoded 5' primer and a J-beta primer mix, a second PCR was run for about 6 to 11 cycles. CDR3-containing paired-end reads numbered at least 2.5 million in each sample. MiXCR, run by TCRdb on the 5' RACE reads, gives a single entry per CDR3 protein. The sample has around 1,900,000 distinct CDR3 sequences; about 39% are singletons. The CDR3 runs 17 residues. Germline-derived CDR1 and CDR2 are DFQATT and SNEGSKA (reference sequence). Trimming cost V 4 bases and J 0 bases; bases outside gene matches: 9.

The sample taken for sequencing was blood. This sequence joins TRBV20-1 and TRBJ2-6; 7 bases agree with TRBD1. The sequence was obtained from a human donor in good health. Written as DNA, the CDR3 is TGCAGTGCTAAAGACAGGGTTAAGGGCTCTGGGGCCAACGTCCTGACTTTC. Residues: CSAKDRVKGSGANVLTF.